These 19 T cell receptor beta chains originate from one sample sequenced in a study of shared clonotypes between healthy human individuals. TCRdb's table, derived via immunoSEQ multiplex PCR, lists solely in-frame clones and lacks some. The table includes 2 million to 3 million clones, roughly 93% detected once. Sequencing was carried out using naive CD4+ T cells from PBMCs. Subset meaning: CD45RA+ positively selected. The receptors stem from a man younger than 35 in good health. Some clones in this sample may be carry-over from other donors' samples.

This clone was picked up a small number of times. This chain links TRBV28 with TRBJ1-5, with a possible D match to TRBD1 (6 bases). Between the trimmed V and J ends, which lost 7 bases and 7 bases, there was a span of 14 bases. The germline V gene encodes CDR1 MDHEN and CDR2 SYDVKM. CDR3 length: 13 amino acids. CDR3 bases: TGTGCCAGCACCCTTAGGGGGTTGCAGCCCCAGCATTTT. This sequence encodes CASTLRGLQPQHF. Filled out from reference TRBV28 and TRBJ1-5, the complete variable domain reads DVKVTQSSRYLVKRTGEKVFLECVQDMDHENMFWYRQDPGLGLRLIYFSYDVKMKEKGDIPEGYSVSREKKERFSLILESASTNQTSMYLCASTLRGLQPQHFGDGTRLSIL.

V gene TRBV4-1 combines with J gene TRBJ2-3; TRBD2 matches 9 bases. J gave up 3 bases and V 0 bases, and 7 bases lay outside the gene matches. The germline V gene has CDR1 MGHRA and CDR2 YSYEKL. This CDR3 spans 17 amino acids. The chain's CDR3 is CASSQDRGGRDTDTQYF. The CDR3, as DNA: TGCGCCAGCAGCCAAGATAGGGGCGGGAGGGATACAGATACGCAGTATTTT.

V usage is TRBV28 and J usage is TRBJ1-5; tentatively, D is TRBD1 (5 bases). V gave up 8 bases and J gave up 0 bases, with 14 bases separating them. This CDR3 spans 15 amino acids. From germline, CDR1 is MDHEN and CDR2 SYDVKM. The CDR3 coding sequence is TGTGCCAGCCATGCCCCGGGGCCTAGCAATCAGCCCCAGCATTTT. Its protein is CASHAPGPSNQPQHF.

This clone was seen a few times. The CDR3 spells CASSRTGNGYTF. For the CDR3, the DNA is TGTGCCAGCAGTAGGACAGGGAACGGCTACACCTTC. This chain links TRBV6-1 with TRBJ1-2; TRBD1 agrees at 8 bases. The V and J ends lost 5 bases and 8 bases, in that order; junction bases with no gene match: 4. Germline assignment: CDR1 MNHNS and CDR2 SASEGT. The CDR3 covers 12 residues.

V usage is TRBV11-2 and J usage is TRBJ2-2; perhaps TRBD2 as D (5 bases). The CDR3 has 15 residues. V lost 5 bases to trimming and J lost 4 bases, with 14 bases between them. Germline V CDR1 and CDR2: SGHAT, FQNNGV. The chain's CDR3 is CASSELTGFTGELFF. In DNA, the CDR3 is TGTGCCAGCAGCGAATTAACGGGGTTCACCGGGGAGCTGTTTTTT.

The chain combines TRBV29-1 with TRBJ1-2; D unclear. Per germline, CDR1 SQVTM and CDR2 ANQGSEA. V was pared by 8 bases and J by 6 bases, with 7 bases between. CDR3 size: 9 residues. The CDR3 region is CSYSHGYTF. CDR3 DNA sequence: TGCAGCTACTCCCATGGCTACACCTTC.

The V gene is TRBV5-4, the J gene TRBJ2-5, with D possibly being TRBD1 (5 bases). The J call may be wrong; the DNA end is better matched by TRBJ2-7. Germline V gene lookup returns CDR1 SGHNT and CDR2 YYREEE (reference sequence). CDR3 length: 13 amino acids. The CDR3 protein is CASSWQGTYEQYF. The CDR3 nucleotides read TGTGCCAGCAGCTGGCAGGGAACCTACGAGCAGTACTTC.

CDR3 nucleotides: TGTGCCAGCAGTTCATATAAATCCCCGGGCCCCCGGGACGAGCAGTTCTTC. Protein sequence: CASSSYKSPGPRDEQFF. The chain uses TRBV27 and TRBJ2-1; D assignment may be TRBD1 or TRBD2 (5 bases each). Germline CDR1 and CDR2: MNHEY and SMNVEV (reference sequence). V lost 4 bases and J 10 bases, leaving 26 bases between the germline ends. This CDR3 comprises 17 residues.

V is TRBV30 and J is TRBJ1-2; maybe TRBD1 (6 bases). The CDR3 has 14 residues. CDR1 is GTSNPN, CDR2 SVGIG, per germline (reference sequence). Trimming shortened V by 4 bases and J by 8 bases, and 20 bases separated the two germline ends. The CDR3 loop reads CAWTLIGPGGGYTF. The CDR3 coding sequence is TGTGCCTGGACTCTAATCGGCCCGGGGGGCGGCTACACCTTC.

The chain carries TRBV28 and TRBJ2-1, with D maybe TRBD2 (5 bases). Germline-derived CDR1 and CDR2 are MDHEN and SYDVKM. The V end lost 0 bases, the J end lost 12 bases, and 15 bases lay between the germline ends. The CDR3 is 14 amino acids. CDR3 DNA: TGTGCCAGCAGTTTATGGTCAGTTAACCGGGGGCAGTTCTTC. Its protein is CASSLWSVNRGQFF.

V gene TRBV29-1 combines with J gene TRBJ2-1; the D is unclear. The CDR3 extends over 14 amino acids. Germline loops: CDR1 SQVTM, CDR2 ANQGSEA. V dropped 6 bases and J dropped 0 bases, with 12 bases sitting between them. The CDR3 loop reads CSVIRGSSYNEQFF. The CDR3 nucleotides read TGCAGCGTCATACGCGGCAGCTCCTACAATGAGCAGTTCTTC.

The chain has TRBV28 and TRBJ1-1; weak D call: TRBD1 (5 bases). Trimming removed 6 bases from V and 4 bases from J, with 18 bases in between. The germline CDR1 and CDR2 sequences are MDHEN and SYDVKM. The CDR3 runs 15 residues. The DNA for the CDR3 is TGTGCCAGCAGCCGCTTGTGGGGAGGGGTCACTGAAGCTTTCTTT. It translates to CASSRLWGGVTEAFF.

The rearrangement links TRBV7-2 to TRBJ2-1; 13 nucleotides align to TRBD2. V lost 5 bases to trimming and J lost 5 bases; unmatched junction nucleotides: 3. This CDR3 has 15 residues. Germline assignment: CDR1 SGHTA and CDR2 FQGNSA. The CDR3 loop is CASSPLAGGDNEQFF. The CDR3 DNA reads TGTGCCAGCAGCCCACTAGCGGGAGGGGACAATGAGCAGTTCTTC.

This sequence joins TRBV6-1 and TRBJ2-1; maybe TRBD2 (7 bases). V lost 6 bases and J lost 13, with 19 bases in between. The CDR3 sequence is 13 residues long. Germline CDR1 is MNHNS and CDR2 is SASEGT. CDR3 region: CASSPREGGIQFF. The CDR3 DNA reads as TGTGCCAGCAGCCCCAGGGAGGGGGGGATACAGTTCTTC.

The rearrangement joins TRBV4-1 to TRBJ2-1; the D gene is possibly TRBD2 (5 bases). CDR3 length: 16 residues. Germline V lookup: CDR1 MGHRA, CDR2 YSYEKL. The germline V and J ends were trimmed by 5 bases and 1 base, with 15 bases remaining between them. DNA for the CDR3: TGCGCCAGCAGCGTCGAAGAGCGGACTTCCTACAATGAGCAGTTCTTC. As protein: CASSVEERTSYNEQFF.

The chain has TRBV18 and TRBJ2-5; D unresolved. This CDR3 is 14 amino acids long. Germline lookup yields CDR1 KGHSH and CDR2 LQKENI. Trimming removed 6 bases at V and 1 base at J, with 12 bases between. CDR3: CASSSLGSQETQYF. CDR3 bases: TGTGCCAGCTCGTCATTGGGAAGCCAAGAGACCCAGTACTTC.

The chain links TRBV9 to TRBJ1-1; D unclear. Germline V gene lookup returns CDR1 SGDLS and CDR2 YYNGEE. This CDR3 has 16 amino acids. V dropped 0 bases and J dropped 13 bases, with 25 bases sitting between them. The CDR3 protein is CASSVDPGKAAWSLFF. The CDR3 DNA reads as TGTGCCAGCAGCGTAGATCCGGGGAAGGCCGCGTGGTCGCTTTTCTTT. The full variable domain, completed using reference TRBV9 and TRBJ1-1, is DSGVTQTPKHLITATGQRVTLRCSPRSGDLSVYWYQQSLDQGLQFLIQYYNGEERAKGNILERFSAQQFPDLHSELNLSSLELGDSALYFCASSVDPGKAAWSLFFGQGTRLTVV.

This clone occurred once. The rearrangement uses TRBV5-6 and TRBJ2-1; no clear D gene. Trimming took off 2 bases at V and 8 bases at J, with 11 bases between the two ends. Germline lookup yields CDR1 SGHDT and CDR2 YYEEEE. The CDR3 is made up of 13 amino acids. The CDR3 DNA reads TGTGCCAGCAGCTTCGGCAGAGGCCATGAGCAGTTCTTC. This gives the protein CASSFGRGHEQFF.

Concerning this clone: In the same sample, other DNA sequences code for this CDR3. The chain uses TRBV9 and TRBJ1-1, with D hard to call. V was shortened by 0 bases and J by 1 base, with 4 bases between the two germline ends. CDR3 length equals 13 residues. Per germline, CDR1 SGDLS and CDR2 YYNGEE. The CDR3 coding sequence is TGTGCCAGCAGCGTAGGTCGGAACACTGAAGCTTTCTTT. It specifies CASSVGRNTEAFF.